Below, 20 T cell receptor beta chains from the same sample are listed, as sequenced in a study of shared clonotypes between healthy human individuals. Clones were sequenced by immunoSEQ multiplex PCR, and TCRdb holds only the in-frame ones, with some missing. The data contain approximately 2.3 million clones, 85% to 95% of them seen just once; the ten biggest clones take up roughly 0.36%. Material for sequencing was naive CD4+ T cells from PBMCs. As for subset: CD45RA+ positively selected. The receptors were sampled from a man between 18 and 29 years old in good health. Some clones in this sample may be carry-over from other donors' samples.

The chain carries TRBV6-5 and TRBJ1-5, with a weak D call TRBD1 (6 bases). Trimming took 6 bases from V and 7 from J, leaving 16 bases between them. Germline V gives CDR1 MNHEY, CDR2 SVGAGI. The CDR3 sequence is 14 residues long. CDR3 nucleotide sequence: TGTGCCAGCAGCCAATACAGGGAGTGGCAGCCCCAGCATTTT. This codes for CASSQYREWQPQHF.

As regards this clone: Within the sample, other DNA sequences also encode this same CDR3. The chain employs TRBV6-5 and TRBJ2-3; a weak D match, TRBD1 (5 bases). The germline V gene encodes CDR1 MNHEY and CDR2 SVGAGI. This CDR3 comprises 13 residues. Trimming took off 3 bases at V and 3 bases at J, with 7 bases between the two ends. CDR3 nucleotides: TGTGCCAGCAGTTATCCAGGGACAGATACGCAGTATTTT. Translating it yields CASSYPGTDTQYF.

The chain employs TRBV19 and TRBJ1-1; maybe TRBD1 (6 bases). The CDR3 spans 13 residues. Germline V gene sequence: CDR1 LNHDA, CDR2 SQIVND (reference sequence). V was cut by 0 bases and J by 5 bases, with 7 bases left in between. This chain's CDR3 is CASSIEGGTEAFF. The CDR3 DNA follows: TGTGCCAGTAGTATAGAAGGGGGTACTGAAGCTTTCTTT.

The chain couples TRBV28 to TRBJ2-7; 7 bases match TRBD1. The ends lost 5 bases at V and 7 bases at J; junction bases unmatched: 17. CDR3 length equals 16 residues. Germline V gene lookup returns CDR1 MDHEN and CDR2 SYDVKM. The CDR3 nucleotides are TGTGCCAGCAGTCCCACCGGGACAGCCTCTAGAGGGGAGCAGTACTTC. Its protein product is CASSPTGTASRGEQYF.

This rearrangement joins TRBV15 to TRBJ1-1; 7 positions agree with TRBD1. Per germline, CDR1 LNHNV and CDR2 YYDKDF (reference sequence). Unmatched junction bases numbered 11, after V lost 3 bases and J lost 1 base. This CDR3 contains 17 residues. CDR3 sequence (DNA): TGTGCCACCAGCAGGACAGGGACCTATACTTCGAACACTGAAGCTTTCTTT. It encodes CATSRTGTYTSNTEAFF.

The chain carries TRBV19 and TRBJ2-1; 7 bases are shared with TRBD2. CDR1 and CDR2 (germline): LNHDA, SQIVND (reference sequence). J gave up 10 bases and V 7 bases, and 10 bases lay outside the gene matches. CDR3 length equals 13 residues. CDR3 sequence reads: CASNPRAGVEQFF. The DNA of the CDR3 is TGTGCCAGTAACCCGCGGGCGGGAGTAGAGCAGTTCTTC.

This clone occurred a few times. CDR3 in amino acids: CASSQRDTKLGNEKLFF. The CDR3 nucleotides are TGTGCCAGCAGCCAACGGGACACCAAGCTCGGTAATGAAAAACTGTTTTTT. This chain joins TRBV4-2 and TRBJ1-4, with TRBD1 as a possible D gene (6 bases). This CDR3 contains 17 residues. Germline CDR1 is LGHNA and CDR2 is YNFKEQ. V was trimmed by 2 bases and J by 4 bases, leaving 17 bases between them.

The V and J genes are TRBV28 and TRBJ2-6; 7 bases fit TRBD1. Germline values: CDR1 MDHEN, CDR2 SYDVKM. This CDR3 contains 18 residues. Losses at the gene ends were 5 bases for V and 0 bases for J; bases not matched to a gene: 10. CDR3: CASSGNRGSNSGANVLTF. The CDR3 DNA follows: TGTGCCAGCAGTGGAAACAGGGGTTCGAACTCTGGGGCCAACGTCCTGACTTTC.

V gene TRBV7-6 combines with J gene TRBJ2-3; D possibly corresponds to TRBD2 (7 bases). Germline assignment: CDR1 SGHVS and CDR2 FNYEAQ. The V end was cut by 5 bases, the J end by 4 bases, with 13 bases between. The length of the CDR3 is 14 residues. The CDR3 loop is CASSDLGGPDTQYF. The CDR3, as DNA: TGTGCCAGCAGCGACCTGGGGGGGCCAGATACGCAGTATTTT.

The chain links TRBV6-6 to TRBJ1-2; D is undetermined. The CDR3 sequence is 14 residues long. The germline gives CDR1 MNHNY, CDR2 SVGAGI (reference sequence). Trimming cost V 6 bases and J 8 bases, with 19 bases left between them. Here the CDR3 reads CASSEPGRGEGYTF. The CDR3 bases are TGTGCCAGCAGCGAACCCGGTCGGGGTGAGGGCTACACCTTC.

V and J are TRBV7-9 and TRBJ2-5; D unresolved. V was clipped by 0 bases and J by 1 base, with 6 bases between them. Germline V gives CDR1 SEHNR, CDR2 FQNEAQ (reference sequence). CDR3 length: 14 amino acids. CDR3 protein: CASSLADFQETQYF. Written as DNA, the CDR3 is TGTGCCAGCAGCTTAGCAGACTTCCAAGAGACCCAGTACTTC.

The rearrangement uses TRBV6-5 and TRBJ2-7; a possible D gene is TRBD1 (6 bases). V was cut by 7 bases and J by 6 bases, with 19 bases left in between. The CDR3 runs 14 residues. Germline CDR1 reads MNHEY; CDR2 reads SVGAGI. For the CDR3, the DNA is TGTGCCAGCACCCTAAGACAGGAATCTGGCGAGCAGTACTTC. This codes for CASTLRQESGEQYF.

This clone was counted once. The CDR3 DNA sequence: TGTGCCAGCAGCGTAGGGTTGCTAGCGGGAGCAGTCAATGAGCAGTTCTTC. This codes for CASSVGLLAGAVNEQFF. The J gene is TRBJ2-1, the V gene TRBV9; 10 positions agree with TRBD2. The V gene's germline CDR1 is SGDLS and CDR2 YYNGEE. The CDR3 covers 17 residues. The trim removed 0 bases at V and 6 bases at J, leaving 9 bases unmatched.

The gene calls are TRBV5-4 and TRBJ1-2; no clear D gene. The CDR3 loop spans 12 amino acids. The V gene's germline CDR1 is SGHNT and CDR2 YYREEE (reference sequence). V was trimmed by 4 bases and J by 7 bases, leaving 11 bases between them. The CDR3 sequence is CASSPDGLGYTF. DNA for the CDR3: TGTGCCAGCAGCCCGGACGGTCTTGGCTACACCTTC. The complete variable domain, with remaining parts taken from reference TRBV5-4 and TRBJ1-2, reads ETGVTQSPTHLIKTRGQQVTLRCSSQSGHNTVSWYQQALGQGPQFIFQYYREEENGRGNFPPRFSGLQFPNYSSELNVNALELDDSALYLCASSPDGLGYTFGSGTRLTVV.

The chain has TRBV6-5 and TRBJ2-1, with D tentatively TRBD2 (5 bases). The CDR3 runs 13 residues. Germline V gene data show CDR1 as MNHEY and CDR2 as SVGAGI. V shed 2 bases and J shed 8 bases, with 10 bases lying between them. The CDR3 DNA reads as TGTGCCAGCAGTTACGAGTGGAGGTATGAGCAGTTCTTC. Its protein product is CASSYEWRYEQFF.

The CDR3 loop is CASSFAGVSNQPQHF. CDR3 nucleotides: TGTGCCAGCAGTTTCGCAGGGGTAAGCAATCAGCCCCAGCATTTT. The chain recombines TRBV28 with TRBJ1-5; D is perhaps TRBD1 (6 bases). V was clipped by 3 bases and J by 1 base, with 10 bases between them. The CDR3 runs 15 residues. Per germline, CDR1 MDHEN and CDR2 SYDVKM.

This chain connects TRBV7-9 to TRBJ2-3; 7 nucleotides align to TRBD2. CDR3 length equals 15 residues. CDR1 is SEHNR and CDR2 is FQNEAQ in the germline V gene (reference sequence). The ends lost 2 bases at V and 2 bases at J; junction bases unmatched: 4. The CDR3, as DNA: TGTGCCAGCAGCTTACCTAGCGGATCCACAGATACGCAGTATTTT. Encoded protein: CASSLPSGSTDTQYF. The variable domain in full, completed from reference TRBV7-9 and TRBJ2-3, reads DTGVSQNPRHKITKRGQNVTFRCDPISEHNRLYWYRQTLGQGPEFLTYFQNEAQLEKSRLLSDRFSAERPKGSFSTLEIQRTEQGDSAMYLCASSLPSGSTDTQYFGPGTRLTVL.

V usage is TRBV30 and J usage is TRBJ2-1, with TRBD2 matching 7 bases. Trimming took 2 bases from V and 10 from J; bases not matched to a gene: 8. CDR1 is GTSNPN and CDR2 is SVGIG in the germline V gene (reference sequence). This CDR3 comprises 13 residues. The CDR3, as DNA: TGTGCCTGGAGTCGGCGGGAGCGGGCCGAGCAGTTCTTC. Amino acid sequence: CAWSRRERAEQFF. The entire variable domain, with the rest obtained from reference TRBV30 and TRBJ2-1, is as follows: SQTIHQWPATLVQPVGSPLSLECTVEGTSNPNLYWYRQAAGRGLQLLFYSVGIGQISSEVPQNLSASRPQDRQFILSSKKLLLSDSGFYLCAWSRRERAEQFFGPGTRLTVL.

This chain connects TRBV28 to TRBJ1-1, with 10 bases matching TRBD1. The CDR3 has 14 amino acids. From germline, CDR1 is MDHEN and CDR2 SYDVKM. Unmatched junction bases numbered 4, after V lost 5 bases and J lost 4 bases. The CDR3: CASSVGQGVTEAFF. The CDR3 DNA reads as TGTGCCAGCAGTGTTGGACAGGGGGTCACTGAAGCTTTCTTT. Complete variable domain (other parts from reference TRBV28 and TRBJ1-1): DVKVTQSSRYLVKRTGEKVFLECVQDMDHENMFWYRQDPGLGLRLIYFSYDVKMKEKGDIPEGYSVSREKKERFSLILESASTNQTSMYLCASSVGQGVTEAFFGQGTRLTVV.

The chain links TRBV7-8 to TRBJ2-5; D uncertain. CDR1 is SGHVS, CDR2 FQNEAQ, per germline. The CDR3 contains 13 residues. Between the trimmed V and J ends, which lost 1 base and 5 bases, there was a span of 8 bases. CDR3 protein: CASSLGPLETQYF. CDR3 sequence (DNA): TGTGCCAGCAGCTTAGGCCCGCTCGAGACCCAGTACTTC. Combining the CDR3 with reference TRBV7-8 and TRBJ2-5 gives the whole variable domain GAGVSQSPRYKVAKRGQDVALRCDPISGHVSLFWYQQALGQGPEFLTYFQNEAQLDKSGLPSDRFFAERPEGSVSTLKIQRTQQEDSAVYLCASSLGPLETQYFGPGTRLLVL.